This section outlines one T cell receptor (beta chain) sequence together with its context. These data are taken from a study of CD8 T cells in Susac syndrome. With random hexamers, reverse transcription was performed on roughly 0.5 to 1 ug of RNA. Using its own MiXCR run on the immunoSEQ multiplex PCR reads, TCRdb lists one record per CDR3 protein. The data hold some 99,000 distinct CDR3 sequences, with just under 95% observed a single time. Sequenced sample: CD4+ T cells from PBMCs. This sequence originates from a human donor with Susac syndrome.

This CDR3 is CASSLIGVAGGPRADTQYF. The CDR3 DNA reads TGTGCCAGCAGTTTAATAGGCGTAGCGGGGGGGCCGAGGGCAGATACGCAGTATTTT. The V gene is TRBV27, the J gene TRBJ2-3, with TRBD2 identical over 11 bases. The CDR3 is 19 residues long. Germline lookup yields CDR1 MNHEY and CDR2 SMNVEV (reference sequence). The V segment lost 2 bases and the J segment 4 bases; nucleotides outside the gene matches: 14.